The subject of this entry is one T cell receptor beta chain. Its antigen is currently unknown. This CDR3 has 14 amino acids. Germline-derived CDR1 and CDR2 are SGHRS and YFSETQ. The data belong to a study of shared clonotypes between healthy human individuals. General observations from the study: Generally, naive subsets (rather than memory subsets) showed larger estimated richness.

Every contributor of samples was a Caucasian grown-up residing in Nashville, Tennessee. Negatively enriched CD4+ T cells were divided by CD45RA into naive and memory. Produced via immunoSEQ multiplex PCR; TCRdb's table is partial and in-frame only. This repertoire shows more than 500,000 clones, more than 95% found once; its top ten account for 0.05% to 0.07%. The sequence was collected from a woman between 25 and 40 years old in good health. What was sequenced was naive CD4+ T cells sorted from blood. Subset denoted: CD45RA+ positively selected. The rearrangement joins TRBV5-1 to TRBJ2-5, with D uncertain. The assigned J gene may be wrong: the sequence end matches TRBJ2-7 better. CDR3 bases: TGCGCCAGCAGCTTGGCCCCAGAGATCTACGAGCAGTACTTC. Translating gives CASSLAPEIYEQYF.